The rows below give T cell receptor beta chains drawn from one sample of a study of T cell responses to AZD1222 COVID-19 vaccine. Clones were read by immunoSEQ multiplex PCR, and TCRdb kept only the in-frame ones, dropping some. The sample lists about 100,000 clones, about 90% occurring once. The source material was peripheral blood, sampled on day 0 of AZD1222 vaccination. These receptors all stem from an adult in good health. The CDR3 runs from the conserved cysteine through the conserved F or W. A D gene is named only where the DNA matches it firmly. Clone sizes are given selectively: once, few, many, or a class where the clone is expanded.

.	.	TRBV6-5	TRBJ1-1	TGTGCCAGCAGGAGGGTAGGCACTGAAGCTTTCTTT	CASRRVGTEAFF
.	.	TRBV19	TRBJ1-2	TGTGCCAGTAGTATTGTCGGCAGGGGATACTATGGCTACACCTTC	CASSIVGRGYYGYTF
.	TRBD1	TRBV6-5	TRBJ2-1	TGTGCCAGCAGGACAGGGGTTGATGTTAGTGAGCAGTTCTTC	CASRTGVDVSEQFF
.	.	TRBV18	TRBJ2-5	TGTGCCAGCTCACCCGGGGCAGTACAAGAGACCCAGTACTTC	CASSPGAVQETQYF
.	.	TRBV9	TRBJ2-1	TGTGCCAGCAGCCCTAAGTCCCATGAGCAGTTCTTC	CASSPKSHEQFF
.	.	TRBV2	TRBJ2-5	TGTGCCAGCAGTTGGGGGGCTCGCCAAGAGACCCAGTACTTC	CASSWGARQETQYF
.	TRBD2	TRBV30	TRBJ2-7	TGTGCCTGGAGTAGGGCCCTAGCGGGAACGTACGAGCAGTACTTC	CAWSRALAGTYEQYF
.	.	TRBV15	TRBJ2-7	TGTGCCACCAGCAGAGACAGGGTACGGAACTACGAGCAGTACTTC	CATSRDRVRNYEQYF
.	TRBD1	TRBV11-2	TRBJ1-1	TGTGCCAGCAGCTTAGATCAGGGGGGCACTGAAGCTTTCTTT	CASSLDQGGTEAFF
.	.	TRBV19	TRBJ1-2	TGTGCCAGTAGTATAGTTCCAGGAAGAGCTAACTATGGCTACACCTTC	CASSIVPGRANYGYTF
.	TRBD1	TRBV5-1	TRBJ2-1	TGCGCCAGCAGCCCGGGACAGGGGATATACAATGAGCAGTTCTTC	CASSPGQGIYNEQFF
once	.	TRBV19	TRBJ1-1	TGTGCCAGTAGCCCCCGGGGGATCGGTAACACTGAAGCTTTCTTT	CASSPRGIGNTEAFF
.	TRBD1	TRBV14	TRBJ2-5	TGTGCCAGCAGCCAGATAACAGGGGGCGCAGGTTCAGAGACCCAGTACTTC	CASSQITGGAGSETQYF
.	.	TRBV5-1	TRBJ1-2	TGCGCCAGCAGCTTGGGCCGACAGATGTATGGCTACACCTTC	CASSLGRQMYGYTF
few	TRBD2	TRBV7-9	TRBJ2-7	TGTGCCAGCAGCCTGGCCGGGACTAGCGGCGACTACGAGCAGTACTTC	CASSLAGTSGDYEQYF
.	.	TRBV5-1	TRBJ1-2	TGCGCCAGCAGCTACATCGACAGAGATCTTGGCTACACCTTC	CASSYIDRDLGYTF
.	.	TRBV6-5	TRBJ2-5	TGTGCCATCAATCCTAGCTTTACCACTCCCCAGACCCAGTACTTC	CAINPSFTTPQTQYF
.	.	TRBV19	TRBJ1-2	TGTGCCAGTAGTATAGTCGGACAGACGAGGGATGGCTACACCTTC	CASSIVGQTRDGYTF
.	.	TRBV10-1	TRBJ2-3	TGCGCCAGCAGTGAGTCGATATCACCTGCGACAGATACGCAGTATTTT	CASSESISPATDTQYF
.	.	TRBV7-2	TRBJ1-2	TGTGCCAGCAGCTTAGGGCCGCAAGGCTACTTAGAGAGCTACACCTTC	CASSLGPQGYLESYTF
.	.	TRBV3-1/TRBV3-2	TRBJ2-1	TGTGCCAGCAGCCCTGGTGACCGCCGCGAGCAGTTCTTC	CASSPGDRREQFF
.	.	TRBV5-5	TRBJ2-2	TGTGCCAGCAGCTCGGTGGCGGACACCGGGGAGCTGTTTTTT	CASSSVADTGELFF
.	.	TRBV18	TRBJ1-6	TGTGCCAGCTCATTACAGGAGAGCTCCTATAATTCACCCCTCCACTTT	CASSLQESSYNSPLHF
.	.	TRBV5-4	TRBJ2-6	TGTGCCAGCAGCTTACCCCTGCTGGCTGGGGCCAACGTCCTGACTTTC	CASSLPLLAGANVLTF
.	.	TRBV11-2	TRBJ1-2	TGTGCCAGCAGCTTAGATGGGCTTCATGGCTACACCTTC	CASSLDGLHGYTF
.	.	TRBV5-5	TRBJ1-1	TGTGCCAGCAGCTTGGTTGCTGGGACTGAAGCTTTCTTT	CASSLVAGTEAFF
.	TRBD1	TRBV5-8	TRBJ1-4	TGTGCCAGCAGCTTTGGACAGGGAGGGGAAAAACTGTTTTTT	CASSFGQGGEKLFF
.	TRBD1	TRBV9	TRBJ1-3	TGTGCCAGCAGCGTGCTAGGGGGCAGCTTAGGTGGAAACACCATATATTTT	CASSVLGGSLGGNTIYF
.	.	TRBV18	TRBJ1-1	TGTGCCAGCTCACCACCGACCGGGAACACTGAAGCTTTCTTT	CASSPPTGNTEAFF
.	.	TRBV6-5	TRBJ1-2	TGTGCCAGCAGGCAAGCAAACTCAGGGAATGGCTACACCTTC	CASRQANSGNGYTF
.	TRBD1	TRBV6-1	TRBJ1-2	TGTGCCAGCAGTGAACCTCAAGGGACAGCGAATGGCTACACCTTC	CASSEPQGTANGYTF
.	.	TRBV12-3/TRBV12-4	TRBJ1-5	TGTGCCAGCAATGACAGATTTTATCAGCCCCAGCATTTT	CASNDRFYQPQHF
once	.	TRBV10-3	TRBJ1-1	TGTGCCATCAGGGGGACTCTCGAGGGGACTGAAGCTTTCTTT	CAIRGTLEGTEAFF
once	TRBD2	TRBV3-1/TRBV3-2	TRBJ2-7	TGTGCCAGCAGCCGGACTAGCGGGTACTCCTACGAGCAGTACTTC	CASSRTSGYSYEQYF
.	TRBD2	TRBV5-6	TRBJ2-1	TGTGCCAGCAGCCTCGGACTAGCGGGAGTGTCTGAGCAGTTCTTC	CASSLGLAGVSEQFF
.	TRBD2	TRBV6-5	TRBJ2-3	TGTGCCAGCTTCTTAGCGGGAGGGCCCACAGATACGCAGTATTTT	CASFLAGGPTDTQYF
.	.	TRBV5-1	TRBJ1-1	TGCGCCAGCAGCTTGGATGGCAGGGGTATTGCGAACACTGAAGCTTTCTTT	CASSLDGRGIANTEAFF
.	TRBD2	TRBV27	TRBJ2-1	TGTGCCAGCAGATCCTATGGGGGGACTAGCATAGTGTACAATGAGCAGTTCTTC	CASRSYGGTSIVYNEQFF
.	TRBD2	TRBV10-1	TRBJ2-1	TGCGCCAGCAGCCTCGGGACTAGCGGGACCAATGAGCAGTTCTTC	CASSLGTSGTNEQFF
.	TRBD2	TRBV4-1	TRBJ2-1	TGCGCCAGCAGCCCGCAAGCGCTAGCGGGAGTTAGTACCGATGAGCAGTTCTTC	CASSPQALAGVSTDEQFF
.	.	TRBV4-1	TRBJ2-1	TGCGCCAGCAGCCTCTTACAGGGTTACTCCAATGAGCAGTTCTTC	CASSLLQGYSNEQFF
.	TRBD1	TRBV7-6	TRBJ1-1	TGTGCCAGCAGCTTAGTCGGGACAGGGCAAACTGAAGCTTTCTTT	CASSLVGTGQTEAFF
once	TRBD2	TRBV10-3	TRBJ2-1	TGTGCCATCAGTGAAGCGGGAACGATGAACAATGAGCAGTTCTTC	CAISEAGTMNNEQFF
.	.	TRBV19	TRBJ1-2	TGTGCCAGTAAGATAGCGGGGGGCGATGGCTACACCTTC	CASKIAGGDGYTF
.	.	TRBV12-3/TRBV12-4	TRBJ1-2	TGTGCCAGCAGTTTACGCAGGGGCTATGGCTACACCTTC	CASSLRRGYGYTF
once	TRBD2	TRBV19	TRBJ2-3	TGTGCCAGTAGAACTAGCGGGACGACAGATACGCAGTATTTT	CASRTSGTTDTQYF
.	.	TRBV6-5	TRBJ2-3	TGTGCCAGCAGTTTTCAAACTACTACAGATACGCAGTATTTT	CASSFQTTTDTQYF
.	.	TRBV10-2	TRBJ2-1	TGCGCCAGCAGTGAGTTGGCTGAGCAGTTCTTC	CASSELAEQFF
.	.	TRBV6-6	TRBJ1-5	TGTGCCAGCAGTTACTCGGGACAAATCCAGCATTTT	CASSYSGQIQHF
.	.	TRBV6-5	TRBJ1-6	TGTGCCAGCAATCTACAGAGCTCCTATAATTCACCCCTCCACTTT	CASNLQSSYNSPLHF
.	.	TRBV3-1/TRBV3-2	TRBJ1-1	TGTGCCAGCAGTAATAGGGAAGGTAGACCTTTCTTT	CASSNREGRPFF
.	TRBD1	TRBV7-8	TRBJ2-7	TGTGCCAGCAGCTTGACAGGGGAGTCCTACGAGCAGTACTTC	CASSLTGESYEQYF
.	TRBD1	TRBV9	TRBJ1-6	TGTGCCAGCAGCGATTACAGGGGAGAAGGTTCACCCCTCCACTTT	CASSDYRGEGSPLHF
.	.	TRBV25-1	TRBJ1-1	TGTGCCAGCACCCCGAACTACGGTGAAGCTTTCTTT	CASTPNYGEAFF
.	.	TRBV14	TRBJ1-3	TGTGCCAGCAGCTCGACAGGCTCCACGGGAAACACCATATATTTT	CASSSTGSTGNTIYF
.	.	TRBV24-1	TRBJ2-5	TGTGCCACCGAGTCTGCGCAACAAGAGACCCAGTACTTC	CATESAQQETQYF
.	.	TRBV7-8	TRBJ2-2	TGTGCCAGCAGCCCTTACCCCGGGACAACAAACACCGGGGAGCTGTTTTTT	CASSPYPGTTNTGELFF